Sequencing of this T cell receptor (beta chain) was carried out in a study of OX40 agonist ivuxolimab in advanced cancers. In the study overall: Participants averaged roughly 57 years of age (range about 23 to 79) and were roughly 83% male.

Of note for this clone: Its matching antigen is unknown.

Points from the study as a whole: On average, a greater number of expanded clones characterised CD8+ T cells relative to CD4+.

Only in-frame clones appear in the TCRdb table, and some are missing; sequencing was by immunoSEQ multiplex PCR. The repertoire includes tens of thousands of clones, around 84% of them detected once, and 6% to 8% sits in the top ten. The receptor was isolated from an adult with an advanced solid tumor such as melanoma, head and neck, liver or kidney cancer. The sample in question was CD4+ or CD8+ T cells sorted from blood, obtained in a trial of the OX40 agonist ivuxolimab.

The CDR3 DNA sequence: TGTGCCAGCAGTACCCGCCCCGGCTCCTACGAGCAGTACTTC. It specifies CASSTRPGSYEQYF. This rearrangement joins TRBV27 to TRBJ2-7; D call uncertain. Germline CDR1 is MNHEY and CDR2 is SMNVEV (reference sequence). The CDR3 has 14 residues. V gave up 5 bases and J gave up 0 bases, with 11 bases separating them.